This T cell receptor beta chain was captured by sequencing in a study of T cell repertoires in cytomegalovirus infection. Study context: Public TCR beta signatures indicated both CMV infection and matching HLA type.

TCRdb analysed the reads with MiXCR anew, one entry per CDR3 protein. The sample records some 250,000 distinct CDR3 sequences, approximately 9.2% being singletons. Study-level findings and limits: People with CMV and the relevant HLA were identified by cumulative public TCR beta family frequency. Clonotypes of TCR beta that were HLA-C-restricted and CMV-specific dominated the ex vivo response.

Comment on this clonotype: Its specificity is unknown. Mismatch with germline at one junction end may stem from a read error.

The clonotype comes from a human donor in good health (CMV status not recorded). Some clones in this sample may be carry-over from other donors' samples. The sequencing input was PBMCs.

Here the CDR3 reads CVSSPRQASSYNSPLHF. The CDR3 bases are TGTGTCAGCAGCCCACGACAGGCGAGCTCCTATAATTCACCCCTCCACTTT. This rearrangement joins TRBV7-2 to TRBJ1-6; possibly TRBD1 for D (6 bases). The CDR3 length is 17 residues. Germline values: CDR1 SGHTA, CDR2 FQGNSA.